One and the same sample provided the 14 T cell receptor beta chains below, sequenced in a study of vaccination and CD4 T cells after COVID-19. TCRdb used MiXCR to reprocess the PCR reads, holding one entry per CDR3 protein. Of approximately 23,000 distinct CDR3 sequences detected, under 65% appear once; the ten largest clones hold more than 1%. Sequencing was performed on CD4+ T cells from blood, taken before SARS-CoV-2 vaccination. Receptors originate from a human donor who had recovered from COVID-19.

The CDR3 region is CASSSLADYDYEQYF. In DNA form, the CDR3 reads TGTGCCAGCAGTTCGCTAGCGGACTACGACTACGAGCAGTACTTC. The rearrangement joins TRBV27 to TRBJ2-7, with 7 bases lining up with TRBD2. This CDR3 region has 15 residues. Germline CDR1 reads MNHEY; CDR2 reads SMNVEV (reference sequence). The V gene end was trimmed by 4 bases and the J gene end by 3 bases; junction bases not matched to a gene: 9.

The rearrangement joins TRBV15 to TRBJ2-4; TRBD1 aligns across 9 bases. The CDR3 has 16 residues. CDR1 LNHNV and CDR2 YYDKDF come from the germline V gene (reference sequence). With V trimmed by 5 bases and J by 0 bases, 5 bases remained unmatched. This chain's CDR3 is CATSLGTGLAKNIQYF. In DNA, the CDR3 is TGTGCCACCAGCCTGGGGACAGGGCTAGCCAAAAACATTCAGTACTTC. The whole variable domain, remainder taken from reference TRBV15 and TRBJ2-4, is DAMVIQNPRYQVTQFGKPVTLSCSQTLNHNVMYWYQQKSSQAPKLLFHYYDKDFNNEADTPDNFQSRRPNTSFCFLDIRSPGLGDTAMYLCATSLGTGLAKNIQYFGAGTRLSVL.

The chain employs TRBV6-1 and TRBJ2-7, with TRBD1 identical over 9 bases. Trimming at V came to 6 bases and at J to 9 bases, leaving 21 bases not matched to a gene. The CDR3 spans 17 residues. From germline, CDR1 is MNHNS and CDR2 SASEGT. Here the CDR3 reads CASRGMRTDRGLYGQYF. The CDR3 DNA follows: TGTGCCAGCAGGGGAATGAGAACGGACAGGGGCCTCTATGGGCAGTACTTC.

The rearrangement links TRBV7-9 to TRBJ1-1; D is perhaps TRBD1 (5 bases). Per the germline V gene, CDR1 is SEHNR and CDR2 is FQNEAQ (reference sequence). The CDR3 has 16 amino acids. V lost 4 bases to trimming and J lost 1 base, with 16 bases between them. The CDR3 DNA reads TGTGCCAGCAGCTCCGGGGCGAGGGCAACGAACACTGAAGCTTTCTTT. Translated: CASSSGARATNTEAFF.

V gene TRBV12-5 combines with J gene TRBJ2-5; 7 positions match TRBD2. Germline V lookup: CDR1 LGHNT, CDR2 FRNRAP. The CDR3 loop spans 15 amino acids. V shed 3 bases, J shed 4 bases, and the junction held 8 bases outside the gene matches. The CDR3 DNA follows: TGTGCTAGTGGTTTATATAGCGGGCCTGGAGAGACCCAGTACTTC. Translated, it gives CASGLYSGPGETQYF.

There are a few counts of this clonotype. V and J are TRBV21-1 and TRBJ1-6. TRBV21-1 is termed a pseudogene. The CDR3 is 15 amino acids. CDR3 residues: CASSKLGLCNSPLHF. CDR3 coding DNA: TGTGCCAGCAGCAAGCTGGGATTGTGTAATTCACCCCTCCACTTT.

This clonotype has just a few counts. The chain is built from TRBV20-1 and TRBJ2-5; 8 bases map to TRBD1. Trimming at V came to 4 bases and at J to 3 bases, leaving 4 bases not matched to a gene. This CDR3 is 13 amino acids long. Germline values: CDR1 DFQATT, CDR2 SNEGSKA (reference sequence). The CDR3 coding sequence is TGCAGTGCTACCGCGGACAGGGAAGAGACCCAGTACTTC. It translates to CSATADREETQYF.

V and J are TRBV20-1 and TRBJ1-5, with D possibly TRBD1 on 5 matching bases. The CDR3 has 16 residues. Trimming took off 0 bases at V and 7 bases at J, with 19 bases between the two ends. In germline, CDR1 is DFQATT, CDR2 SNEGSKA (reference sequence). This chain's CDR3 is CSARDLTGKDHQPQHF. The CDR3 bases are TGCAGTGCTAGAGATCTTACAGGAAAAGACCACCAGCCCCAGCATTTT.

The chain uses TRBV4-2 and TRBJ1-1; TRBD1 aligns across 7 bases. The germline V gene encodes CDR1 LGHNA and CDR2 YNFKEQ. The CDR3 has 17 residues. J gave up 0 bases and V 3 bases, and 10 bases lay outside the gene matches. DNA of the CDR3: TGTGCCAGCAGCCAGACGCCAGGCAGGGGGGTGAACACTGAAGCTTTCTTT. It translates to CASSQTPGRGVNTEAFF.

This clonotype was recorded a few times. The CDR3 region has the DNA TGTGCCAGCAGCTTAGAGGTGGCAGCCCTATCCTACGAGCAGTACTTC. Translating gives CASSLEVAALSYEQYF. This sequence joins TRBV7-2 and TRBJ2-7; D unclear. Per the germline V gene, CDR1 is SGHTA and CDR2 is FQGNSA. There are 16 residues in the CDR3. V lost 1 base and J lost 1, with 14 bases in between.

V gene TRBV5-5 combines with J gene TRBJ1-5; 9 positions agree with TRBD1. With V trimmed by 4 bases and J by 2 bases, 7 bases remained unmatched. The CDR3 has 16 amino acids. Germline CDR1 is SGHKS and CDR2 is YYEKEE (reference sequence). In nucleotides, the CDR3 is TGTGCCAGCAGCAGCGGGGGACAGGGAGGCAATCAGCCCCAGCATTTT. It is translated as CASSSGGQGGNQPQHF. Complete variable domain (other parts from reference TRBV5-5 and TRBJ1-5): DAGVTQSPTHLIKTRGQQVTLRCSPISGHKSVSWYQQVLGQGPQFIFQYYEKEERGRGNFPDRFSARQFPNYSSELNVNALLLGDSALYLCASSSGGQGGNQPQHFGDGTRLSIL.

The J gene is TRBJ2-7, the V gene TRBV28; D is ambiguous. Germline CDR1 reads MDHEN; CDR2 reads SYDVKM. Trimming removed 8 bases at V and 2 bases at J, with 13 bases between. The CDR3 loop spans 13 amino acids. CDR3 nucleotide sequence: TGTGCCAGCGATCGCCCCTACGCCTACGAGCAGTACTTC. This gives the protein CASDRPYAYEQYF.

The rearrangement uses TRBV7-3 and TRBJ2-7; 9 bases align to TRBD1. V dropped 2 bases and J dropped 2; count of bases not matched to a gene: 7. Germline CDR1 is SGHTA and CDR2 is FQGTGA. CDR3 length equals 16 residues. CDR3 in amino acids: CASSLPPGTGPYEQYF. CDR3 in DNA: TGTGCCAGCAGCTTACCCCCCGGGACAGGGCCCTACGAGCAGTACTTC.

There are a few counts of this clonotype. J is TRBJ1-5 and V is TRBV20-1; D is undetermined. Trimming removed 0 bases at V and 6 bases at J, with 21 bases between. Per the germline V gene, CDR1 is DFQATT and CDR2 is SNEGSKA (reference sequence). This CDR3 comprises 17 residues. CDR3 coding DNA: TGCAGTGCTAGAGATGATGGGCACGATAGGGTTAGTCAGCCCCAGCATTTT. As protein: CSARDDGHDRVSQPQHF.